A single sample is the source of the 13 T cell receptor beta chains below, sequenced in a study of identical twins. TCRdb used MiXCR to reprocess the 5' RACE reads, holding one entry per CDR3 protein. The sample gives 200,000 to 250,000 distinct CDR3 sequences, 11% to 15% of which show up once; about 9% is in the top ten. Sequenced sample: memory (CD45RO+) T cells sorted from blood. All receptors derive from a woman younger than 35 in good health.

V gene TRBV30 combines with J gene TRBJ2-1; D unclear. The CDR3 totals 14 residues. Trimming shortened V by 5 bases and J by 0 bases, and 11 bases separated the two germline ends. Germline V lookup: CDR1 GTSNPN, CDR2 SVGIG (reference sequence). The DNA of the CDR3 is TGTGCCTGGGGGGTCGGACGCTCCTACAATGAGCAGTTCTTC. Protein sequence: CAWGVGRSYNEQFF.

This clonotype was seen a handful of times. The rearrangement joins TRBV7-2 to TRBJ2-7, with 8 bases lining up with TRBD2. Germline-derived CDR1 and CDR2 are SGHTA and FQGNSA. V lost 5 bases and J lost 7; bases outside the gene matches: 16. The CDR3 totals 16 residues. CDR3 nucleotides: TGTGCCAGCAGCAAGAACATAGCGGGAATCGGTAGAGAGCAGTACTTC. Translation: CASSKNIAGIGREQYF.

This clonotype was observed many times. V gene TRBV5-1 combines with J gene TRBJ1-1, with D hard to call. The CDR3 extends over 15 amino acids. Per the germline V gene, CDR1 is SGHRS and CDR2 is YFSETQ. Between the trimmed V and J ends, which lost 1 base and 1 base, there was a span of 11 bases. CDR3 nucleotides: TGCGCCAGCAGCTTGTCTCCAGGATCGAACACTGAAGCTTTCTTT. Protein: CASSLSPGSNTEAFF.

V and J are TRBV5-6 and TRBJ2-2, with D hard to call. Trimming stripped 4 bases from V and 8 bases from J, with 15 bases between. Germline CDR1 SGHDT, CDR2 YYEEEE. This CDR3 spans 14 amino acids. The CDR3 DNA reads as TGTGCCAGCAGCCCTTTGGCGGTGGGTGGGGAGCTGTTTTTT. Protein sequence: CASSPLAVGGELFF.

The V and J genes are TRBV10-3 and TRBJ2-1; 11 bases fit TRBD1. J gave up 7 bases and V 10 bases, and 9 bases lay outside the gene matches. Germline V gene data show CDR1 as ENHRY and CDR2 as SYGVKD. The CDR3 is made up of 14 amino acids. CDR3 sequence: CATGGTGGFNEQFF. The CDR3 bases are TGTGCCACCGGGGGGACAGGGGGTTTTAATGAGCAGTTCTTC.

The rearrangement uses TRBV15 and TRBJ2-1; TRBD2 matches 8 bases. The CDR3 loop spans 15 amino acids. Germline V gene lookup returns CDR1 LNHNV and CDR2 YYDKDF (reference sequence). The V segment lost 5 bases and the J segment 5 bases; nucleotides outside the gene matches: 8. The CDR3 loop reads CATSWGTSGNNEQFF. In DNA, the CDR3 is TGTGCCACCAGCTGGGGAACTAGCGGAAACAATGAGCAGTTCTTC.

This clonotype showed up just a few times. The genes are TRBV6-2 or TRBV6-3 and TRBJ2-3, with TRBD2 identical over 15 bases. The V gene end was trimmed by 5 bases and the J gene end by 0 bases; junction bases not matched to a gene: 9. This CDR3 has 19 amino acids. Germline V gene data show CDR1 as MNHEY and CDR2 as SVGEGT. Here the CDR3 reads CASSPSTGTSGGSTDTQYF. As DNA, the CDR3 is TGTGCCAGCAGTCCTTCGACCGGGACTAGCGGGGGGAGCACAGATACGCAGTATTTT.

The chain has TRBV7-2 and TRBJ2-3, with D perhaps matching TRBD2 (6 bases). The germline CDR1 and CDR2 sequences are SGHTA and FQGNSA. The CDR3 is 15 residues long. The V end lost 5 bases, the J end lost 1 base, and 13 bases lay between the germline ends. This chain's CDR3 is CASSPVASGTDTQYF. The CDR3 bases are TGTGCCAGCAGCCCCGTGGCTAGCGGCACAGATACGCAGTATTTT. The complete variable domain, with remaining parts taken from reference TRBV7-2 and TRBJ2-3, reads GAGVSQSPSNKVTEKGKDVELRCDPISGHTALYWYRQSLGQGLEFLIYFQGNSAPDKSGLPSDRFSAERTGGSVSTLTIQRTQQEDSAVYLCASSPVASGTDTQYFGPGTRLTVL.

The chain joins TRBV9 to TRBJ2-1; either TRBD1 or TRBD2 may fit D (5 bases each). The germline gives CDR1 SGDLS, CDR2 YYNGEE. V gave up 3 bases and J gave up 10 bases, with 11 bases separating them. The CDR3 loop spans 12 amino acids. The CDR3 region is CASSAEGREQFF. CDR3 in DNA: TGTGCCAGCAGCGCCGAGGGGCGGGAGCAGTTCTTC.

This clonotype was seen only a few times. V gene TRBV5-1 combines with J gene TRBJ2-5; D possibly corresponds to TRBD1 (6 bases). Per germline, CDR1 SGHRS and CDR2 YFSETQ. V was trimmed by 0 bases and J by 7 bases, leaving 16 bases between them. The CDR3 is 15 residues long. This chain's CDR3 is CASSLEITGKGTQYF. The CDR3, as DNA: TGCGCCAGCAGCTTGGAGATAACAGGGAAGGGGACCCAGTACTTC.

This clonotype was counted a few times. The V call is TRBV6-1, the J call TRBJ2-7; 7 bases are shared with TRBD2. V shed 3 bases, J shed 3 bases, and the junction held 5 bases outside the gene matches. The length of the CDR3 is 14 residues. Germline CDR1 MNHNS, CDR2 SASEGT. The CDR3 DNA follows: TGTGCCAGCAGTGAGGCGGGGACTATCTACGAGCAGTACTTC. This gives the protein CASSEAGTIYEQYF.

This clonotype was counted a few times. This chain joins TRBV5-1 and TRBJ2-3, with D tentatively TRBD1 (6 bases). Germline V gives CDR1 SGHRS, CDR2 YFSETQ. The CDR3 has 15 amino acids. V gave up 1 base and J gave up 1 base, with 10 bases separating them. As DNA, the CDR3 is TGCGCCAGCAGCTTGATGGACAGCCGCACAGATACGCAGTATTTT. Encoded protein: CASSLMDSRTDTQYF.

The V call is TRBV27, the J call TRBJ2-3, with D unclear. Looked up from germline, CDR1 is MNHEY and CDR2 is SMNVEV (reference sequence). The CDR3 runs to 16 residues. V was cut by 4 bases and J by 1 base, with 15 bases left in between. CDR3 in amino acids: CASSSILGGGTDTQYF. CDR3 nucleotide sequence: TGTGCCAGCAGTTCCATTCTTGGCGGAGGCACAGATACGCAGTATTTT.